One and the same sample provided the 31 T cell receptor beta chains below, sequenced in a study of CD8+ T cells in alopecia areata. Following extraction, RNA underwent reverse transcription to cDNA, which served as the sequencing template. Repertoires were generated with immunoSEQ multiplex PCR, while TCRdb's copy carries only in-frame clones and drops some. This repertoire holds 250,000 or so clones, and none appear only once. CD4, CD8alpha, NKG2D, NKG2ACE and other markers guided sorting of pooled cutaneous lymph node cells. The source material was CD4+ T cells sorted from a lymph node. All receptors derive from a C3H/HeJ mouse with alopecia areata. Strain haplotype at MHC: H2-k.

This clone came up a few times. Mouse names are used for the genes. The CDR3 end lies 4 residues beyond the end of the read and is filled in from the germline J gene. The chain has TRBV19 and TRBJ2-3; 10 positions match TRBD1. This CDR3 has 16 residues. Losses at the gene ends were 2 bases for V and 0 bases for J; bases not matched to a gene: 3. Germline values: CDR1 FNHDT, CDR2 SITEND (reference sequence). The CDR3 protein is CASSMGQGSSAETLYF. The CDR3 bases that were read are TGTGCCAGCAGTATGGGACAGGGGTCTAGTGCAGAA.

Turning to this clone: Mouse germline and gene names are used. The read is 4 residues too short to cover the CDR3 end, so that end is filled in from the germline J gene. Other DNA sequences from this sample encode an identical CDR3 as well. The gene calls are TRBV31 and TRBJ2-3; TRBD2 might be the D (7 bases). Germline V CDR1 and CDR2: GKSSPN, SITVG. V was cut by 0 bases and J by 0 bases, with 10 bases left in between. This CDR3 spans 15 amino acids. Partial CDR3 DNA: TGTGCCTGGAGTCTGGGGGGCACTAGTGCAGAA. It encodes CAWSLGGTSAE. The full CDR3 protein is CAWSLGGTSAETLYF.

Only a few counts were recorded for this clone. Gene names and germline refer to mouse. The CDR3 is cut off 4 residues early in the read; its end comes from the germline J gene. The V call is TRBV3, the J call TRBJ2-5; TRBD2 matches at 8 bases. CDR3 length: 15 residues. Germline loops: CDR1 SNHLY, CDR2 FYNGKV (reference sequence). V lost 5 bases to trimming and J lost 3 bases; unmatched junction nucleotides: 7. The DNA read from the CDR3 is TGTGCCAGCAGCCTCCCGGGACTGGCGCAAGAC. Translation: CASSLPGLAQD. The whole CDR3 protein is CASSLPGLAQDTQYF.

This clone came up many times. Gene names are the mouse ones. The CDR3 here is CASSPTPANSDYTF. The DNA read from the CDR3 is TGTGCCAGCTCTCCGACACCCGCAAACTCC. J is TRBJ1-2 and V is TRBV12-1; D remains ambiguous. Sequencing ends 4 residues short of the CDR3 end; the germline J gene provides the rest. Trimming stripped 2 bases from V and 0 bases from J, with 9 bases between. Germline CDR1 reads SGHSN; CDR2 reads HYEKVE. The CDR3 consists of 14 residues.

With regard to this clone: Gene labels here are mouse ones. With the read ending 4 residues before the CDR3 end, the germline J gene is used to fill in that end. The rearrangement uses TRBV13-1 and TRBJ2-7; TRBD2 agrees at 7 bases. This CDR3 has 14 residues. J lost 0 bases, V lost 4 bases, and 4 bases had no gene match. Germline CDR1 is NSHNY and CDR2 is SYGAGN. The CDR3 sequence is CASSPDWVSYEQYF. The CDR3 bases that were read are TGTGCCAGCAGTCCTGACTGGGTCTCCTAT.

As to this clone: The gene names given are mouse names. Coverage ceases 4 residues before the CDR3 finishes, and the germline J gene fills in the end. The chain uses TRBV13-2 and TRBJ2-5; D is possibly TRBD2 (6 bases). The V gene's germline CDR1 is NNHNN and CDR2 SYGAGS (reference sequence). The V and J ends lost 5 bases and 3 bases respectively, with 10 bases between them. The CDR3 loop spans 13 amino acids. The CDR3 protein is CASGTTGQDTQYF. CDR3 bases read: TGTGCCAGCGGAACCACTGGGCAAGAC.

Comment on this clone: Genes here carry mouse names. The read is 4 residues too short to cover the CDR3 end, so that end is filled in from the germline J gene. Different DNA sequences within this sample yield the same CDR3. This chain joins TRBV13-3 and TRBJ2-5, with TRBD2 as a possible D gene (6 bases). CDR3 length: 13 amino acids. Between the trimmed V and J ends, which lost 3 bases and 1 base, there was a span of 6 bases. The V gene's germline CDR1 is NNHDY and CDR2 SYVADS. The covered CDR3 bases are TGTGCCAGCAGTGTGGGGGACCAAGAC. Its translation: CASSVGDQD. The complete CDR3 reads CASSVGDQDTQYF. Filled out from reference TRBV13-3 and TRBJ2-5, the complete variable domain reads EAAVTQSPRSKVAVTGGKVTLSCHQTNNHDYMYWYRQDTGHGLRLIHYSYVADSTEKGDIPDGYKASRPSQENFSLILELASLSQTAVYFCASSVGDQDTQYFGPGTRLLVL.

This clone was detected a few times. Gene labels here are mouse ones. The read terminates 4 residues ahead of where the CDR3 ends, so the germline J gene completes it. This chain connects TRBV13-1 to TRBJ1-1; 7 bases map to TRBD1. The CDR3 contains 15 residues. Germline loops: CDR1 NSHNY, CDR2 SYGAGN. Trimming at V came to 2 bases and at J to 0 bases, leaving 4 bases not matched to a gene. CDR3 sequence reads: CASSETGPANTEVFF. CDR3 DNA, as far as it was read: TGTGCCAGCAGTGAGACAGGGCCTGCAAACACA.

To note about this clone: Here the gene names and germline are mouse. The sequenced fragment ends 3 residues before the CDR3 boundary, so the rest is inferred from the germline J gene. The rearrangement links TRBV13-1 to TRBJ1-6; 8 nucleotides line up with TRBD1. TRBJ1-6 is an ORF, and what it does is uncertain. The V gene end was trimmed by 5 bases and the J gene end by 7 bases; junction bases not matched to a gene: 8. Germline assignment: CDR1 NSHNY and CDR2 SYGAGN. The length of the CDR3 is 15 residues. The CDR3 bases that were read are TGTGCCAGCAGGCCCGACAGGGGAAGGAATTCGCCC. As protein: CASRPDRGRNSP. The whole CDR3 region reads CASRPDRGRNSPLYF.

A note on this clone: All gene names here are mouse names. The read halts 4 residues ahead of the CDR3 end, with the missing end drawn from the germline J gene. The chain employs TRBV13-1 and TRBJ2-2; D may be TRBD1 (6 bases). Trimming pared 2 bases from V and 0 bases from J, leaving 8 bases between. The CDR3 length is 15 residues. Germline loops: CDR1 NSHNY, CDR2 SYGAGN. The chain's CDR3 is CASSERTANTGQLYF. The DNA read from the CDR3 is TGTGCCAGCAGTGAAAGGACAGCAAACACCGGG.

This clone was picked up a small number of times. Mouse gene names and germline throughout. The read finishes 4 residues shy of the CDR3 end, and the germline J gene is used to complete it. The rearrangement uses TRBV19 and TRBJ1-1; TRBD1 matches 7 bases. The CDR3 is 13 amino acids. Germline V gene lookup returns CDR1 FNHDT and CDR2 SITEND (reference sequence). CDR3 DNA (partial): TGTGCCAGCAGTACCCCGACAGGGACA. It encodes CASSTPTGT. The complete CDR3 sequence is CASSTPTGTEVFF. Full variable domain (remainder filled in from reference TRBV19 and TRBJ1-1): GGIITQTPKFLIGQEGQKLTLKCQQNFNHDTMYWYRQDSGKGLRLIYYSITENDLQKGDLSEGYDASREKKSSFSLTVTSAQKNEMAVFLCASSTPTGTEVFFGKGTRLTVV.

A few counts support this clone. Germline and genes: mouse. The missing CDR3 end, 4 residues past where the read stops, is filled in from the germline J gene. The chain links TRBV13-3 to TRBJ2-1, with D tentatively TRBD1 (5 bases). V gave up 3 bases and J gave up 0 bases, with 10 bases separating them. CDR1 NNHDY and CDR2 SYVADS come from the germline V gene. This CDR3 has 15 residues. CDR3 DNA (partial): TGTGCCAGCAGTGGACAGACCTATAACTATGCT. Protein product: CASSGQTYNYA. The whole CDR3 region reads CASSGQTYNYAEQFF.

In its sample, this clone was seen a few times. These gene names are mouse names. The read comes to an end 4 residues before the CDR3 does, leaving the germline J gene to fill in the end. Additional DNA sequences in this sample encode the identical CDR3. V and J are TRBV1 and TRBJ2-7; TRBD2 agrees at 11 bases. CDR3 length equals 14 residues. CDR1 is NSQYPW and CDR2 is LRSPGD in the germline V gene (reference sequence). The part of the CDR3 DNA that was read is TGCACCTGCAGTGCCACTGGGGGGGCGTAT. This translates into CTCSATGGAY. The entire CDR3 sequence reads CTCSATGGAYEQYF.

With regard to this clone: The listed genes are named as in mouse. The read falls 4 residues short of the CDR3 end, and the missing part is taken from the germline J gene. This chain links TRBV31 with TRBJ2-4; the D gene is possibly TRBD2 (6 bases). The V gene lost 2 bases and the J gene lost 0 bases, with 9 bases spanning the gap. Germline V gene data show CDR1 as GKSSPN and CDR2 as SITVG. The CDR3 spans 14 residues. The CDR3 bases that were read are TGTGCCTGGAGTTCTGGGGCTAGTCAAAAC. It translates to CAWSSGASQN. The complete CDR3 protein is CAWSSGASQNTLYF.

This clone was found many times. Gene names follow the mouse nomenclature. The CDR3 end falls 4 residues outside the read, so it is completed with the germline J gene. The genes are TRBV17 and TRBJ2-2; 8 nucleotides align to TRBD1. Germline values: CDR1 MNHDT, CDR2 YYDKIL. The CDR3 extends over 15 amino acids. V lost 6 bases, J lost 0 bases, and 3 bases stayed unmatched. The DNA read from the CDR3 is TGTGCTAGCAGCGACAGGGGCGCAAACACCGGG. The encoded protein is CASSDRGANTG. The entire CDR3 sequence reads CASSDRGANTGQLYF.

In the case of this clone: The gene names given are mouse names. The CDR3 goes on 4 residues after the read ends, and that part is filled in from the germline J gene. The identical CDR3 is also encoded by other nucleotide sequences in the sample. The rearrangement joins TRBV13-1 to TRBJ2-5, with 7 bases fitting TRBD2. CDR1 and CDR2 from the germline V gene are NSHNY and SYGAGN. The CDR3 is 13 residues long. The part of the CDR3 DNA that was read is TGTGCCAGCAGTGATGTGGGGGGAGAC. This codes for CASSDVGGD. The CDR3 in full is CASSDVGGDTQYF.

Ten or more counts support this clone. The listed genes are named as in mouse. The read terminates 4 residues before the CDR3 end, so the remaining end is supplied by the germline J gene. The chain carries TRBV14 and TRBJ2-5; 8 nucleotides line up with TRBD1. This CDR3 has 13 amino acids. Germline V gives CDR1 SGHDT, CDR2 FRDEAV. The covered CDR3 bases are TGTGCCAGCAGACCGACAGGGGTGGAC. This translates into CASRPTGVD. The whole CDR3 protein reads CASRPTGVDTQYF.

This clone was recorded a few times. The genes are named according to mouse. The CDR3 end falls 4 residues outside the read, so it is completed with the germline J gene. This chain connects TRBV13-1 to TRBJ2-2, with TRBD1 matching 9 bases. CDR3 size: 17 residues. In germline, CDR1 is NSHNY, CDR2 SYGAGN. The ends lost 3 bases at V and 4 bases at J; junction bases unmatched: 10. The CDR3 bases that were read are TGTGCCAGCAGTGGGGGCCCGGGACAGGGTGTCACCGGG. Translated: CASSGGPGQGVTG. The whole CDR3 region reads CASSGGPGQGVTGQLYF.

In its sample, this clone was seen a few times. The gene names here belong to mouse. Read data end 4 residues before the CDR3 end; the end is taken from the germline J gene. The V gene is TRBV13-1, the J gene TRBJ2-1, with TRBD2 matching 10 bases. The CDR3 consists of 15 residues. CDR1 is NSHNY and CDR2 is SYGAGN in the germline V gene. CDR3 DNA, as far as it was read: TGTGCCAGCAGTGATCTGGGGGGGCGCCGGGCT. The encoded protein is CASSDLGGRRA. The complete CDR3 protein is CASSDLGGRRAEQFF.

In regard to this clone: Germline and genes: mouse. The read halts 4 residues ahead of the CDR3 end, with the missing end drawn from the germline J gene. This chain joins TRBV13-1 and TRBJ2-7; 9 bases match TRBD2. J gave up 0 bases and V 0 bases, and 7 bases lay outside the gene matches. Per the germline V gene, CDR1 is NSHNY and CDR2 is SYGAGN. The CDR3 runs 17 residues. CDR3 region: CASSDAIPGGVSYEQYF. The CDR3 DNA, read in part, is TGTGCCAGCAGTGATGCAATTCCTGGGGGGGTCTCCTAT.

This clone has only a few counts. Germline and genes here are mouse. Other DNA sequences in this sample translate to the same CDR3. The CDR3 bases that were read are TGTGCCAGCGGACTGGGGGACCAAGAC. Its translation is CASGLGDQD. The whole CDR3 reads CASGLGDQDTQYF. The chain links TRBV13-2 to TRBJ2-5; 8 nucleotides align to TRBD2. The CDR3 goes on 4 residues after the read ends, and that part is filled in from the germline J gene. The CDR3 runs to 13 residues. V lost 5 bases, J lost 1 base, and 0 bases stayed unmatched. CDR1 is NNHNN and CDR2 is SYGAGS in the germline V gene (reference sequence).

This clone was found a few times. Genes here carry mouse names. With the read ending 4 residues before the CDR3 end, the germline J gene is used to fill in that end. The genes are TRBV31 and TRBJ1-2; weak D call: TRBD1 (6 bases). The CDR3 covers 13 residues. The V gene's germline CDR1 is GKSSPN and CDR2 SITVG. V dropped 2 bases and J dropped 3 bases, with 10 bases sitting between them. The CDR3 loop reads CAWSYREDSDYTF. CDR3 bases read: TGTGCCTGGAGTTACAGGGAGGACTCC.

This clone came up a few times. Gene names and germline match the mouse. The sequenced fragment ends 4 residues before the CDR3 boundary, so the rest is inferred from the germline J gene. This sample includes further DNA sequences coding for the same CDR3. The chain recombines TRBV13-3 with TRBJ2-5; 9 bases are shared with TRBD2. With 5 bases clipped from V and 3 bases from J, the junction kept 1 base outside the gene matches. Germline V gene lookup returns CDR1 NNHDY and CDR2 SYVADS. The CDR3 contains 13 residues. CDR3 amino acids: CASRGLGQDTQYF. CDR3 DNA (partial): TGTGCCAGCAGGGGACTGGGACAAGAC.

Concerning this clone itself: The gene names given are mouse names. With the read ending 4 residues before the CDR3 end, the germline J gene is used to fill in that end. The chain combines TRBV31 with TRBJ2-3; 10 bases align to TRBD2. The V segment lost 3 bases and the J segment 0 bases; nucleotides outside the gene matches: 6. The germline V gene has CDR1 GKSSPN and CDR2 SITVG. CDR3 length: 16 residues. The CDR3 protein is CAWSRTGGFSAETLYF. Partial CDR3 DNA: TGTGCCTGGAGCCGGACTGGGGGCTTTAGTGCAGAA.

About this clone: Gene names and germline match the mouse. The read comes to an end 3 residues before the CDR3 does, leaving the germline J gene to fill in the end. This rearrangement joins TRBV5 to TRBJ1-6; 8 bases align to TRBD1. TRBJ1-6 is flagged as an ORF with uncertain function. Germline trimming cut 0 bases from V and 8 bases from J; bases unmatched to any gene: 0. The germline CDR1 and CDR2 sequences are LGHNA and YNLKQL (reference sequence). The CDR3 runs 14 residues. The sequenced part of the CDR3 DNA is TGTGCCAGCAGCCAAGAGGGACAGGATTCGCCC. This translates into CASSQEGQDSP. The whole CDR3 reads CASSQEGQDSPLYF.

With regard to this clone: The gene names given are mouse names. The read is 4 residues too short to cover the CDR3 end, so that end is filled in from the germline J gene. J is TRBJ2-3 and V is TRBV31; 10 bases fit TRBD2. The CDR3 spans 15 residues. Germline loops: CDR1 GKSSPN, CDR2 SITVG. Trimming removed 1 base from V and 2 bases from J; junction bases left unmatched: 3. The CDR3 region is CAWSRLGGFAETLYF. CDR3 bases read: TGTGCCTGGAGTCGACTGGGGGGATTTGCAGAA. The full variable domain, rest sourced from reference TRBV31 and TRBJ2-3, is AQTIHQWPVAEIKAVGSPLSLGCTIKGKSSPNLYWYWQATGGTLQQLFYSITVGQVESVVQLNLSASRPKDDQFILSTEKLLLSHSGFYLCAWSRLGGFAETLYFGSGTRLTVL.

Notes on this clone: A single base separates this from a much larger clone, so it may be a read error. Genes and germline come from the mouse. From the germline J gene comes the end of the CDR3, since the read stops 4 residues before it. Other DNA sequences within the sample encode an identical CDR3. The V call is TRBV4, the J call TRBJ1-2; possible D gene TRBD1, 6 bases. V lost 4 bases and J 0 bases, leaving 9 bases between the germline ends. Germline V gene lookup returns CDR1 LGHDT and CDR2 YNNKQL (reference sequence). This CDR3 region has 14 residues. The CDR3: CASSLQGANSDYTF. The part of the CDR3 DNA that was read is TGTGCCAGCAGCTTACAGGGCGCAAACTCC.

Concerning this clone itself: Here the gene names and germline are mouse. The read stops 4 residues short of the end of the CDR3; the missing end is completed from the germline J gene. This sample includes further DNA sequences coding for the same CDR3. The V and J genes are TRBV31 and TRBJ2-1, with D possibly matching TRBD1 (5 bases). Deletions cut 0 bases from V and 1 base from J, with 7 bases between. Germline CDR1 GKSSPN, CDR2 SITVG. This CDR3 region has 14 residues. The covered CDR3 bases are TGTGCCTGGAGTCTTCAGGGAAACTATGCT. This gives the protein CAWSLQGNYA. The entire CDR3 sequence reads CAWSLQGNYAEQFF.

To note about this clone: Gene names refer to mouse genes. CDR3 residues: CASSDDSSDYTF. CDR3 bases read: TGTGCCAGCAGTGATGACAGCTCC. The V call is TRBV13-3, the J call TRBJ1-2; D gene uncertain. The observed sequence ends 4 residues before the CDR3 terminus, with the missing tail filled in from the germline J gene. The germline V gene has CDR1 NNHDY and CDR2 SYVADS. Trimming cost V 0 bases and J 4 bases, with 4 bases left between them. CDR3 length equals 12 residues.

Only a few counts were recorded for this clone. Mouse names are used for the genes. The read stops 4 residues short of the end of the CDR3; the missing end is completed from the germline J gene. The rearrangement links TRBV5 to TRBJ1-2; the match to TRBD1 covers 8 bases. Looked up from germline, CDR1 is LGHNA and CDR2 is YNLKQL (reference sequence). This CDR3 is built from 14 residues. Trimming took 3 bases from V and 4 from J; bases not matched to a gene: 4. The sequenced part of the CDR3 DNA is TGTGCCAGCAGCCAGACAGGGGCGGGCTCC. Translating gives CASSQTGAGS. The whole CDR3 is CASSQTGAGSDYTF.

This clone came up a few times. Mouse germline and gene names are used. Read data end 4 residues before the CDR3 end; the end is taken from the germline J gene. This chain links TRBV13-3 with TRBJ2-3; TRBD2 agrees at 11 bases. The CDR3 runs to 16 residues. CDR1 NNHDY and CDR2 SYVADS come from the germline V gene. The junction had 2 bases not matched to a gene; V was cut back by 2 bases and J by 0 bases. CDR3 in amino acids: CASSETGGGSAETLYF. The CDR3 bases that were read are TGTGCCAGCAGTGAGACTGGGGGGGGTAGTGCAGAA.